These 21 T cell receptor beta chains came from one sample sequenced in a study of regulatory and conventional T cells in RAG deficiency. Only in-frame clones appear in the TCRdb table, and some are missing; sequencing was by immunoSEQ multiplex PCR. The sample contains 40,000 to 55,000 clones, about 87% of which appear only once. Blood CD4+ CD25-low CD127-high conventional T cells supplied the genomic DNA template. These same data were also listed under a study on regulatory T cells. In that study: Primers: 52 TRBV forward and 13 TRBJ reverse.

Material: CD4+ effector T cells sorted from blood. These receptors originate from a human donor in good health.

This clone is a singleton in its sample. The V and J genes are TRBV7-3 and TRBJ2-7; D perhaps matches TRBD1 (5 bases). Trimming shortened V by 0 bases and J by 0 bases, and 12 bases separated the two germline ends. In germline, CDR1 is SGHTA, CDR2 FQGTGA. This CDR3 comprises 16 residues. The CDR3 loop reads CASSLTRVSGSYEQYF. The CDR3 bases are TGTGCCAGCAGCTTAACCAGGGTCTCGGGCTCCTACGAGCAGTACTTC.

This chain uses TRBV18 with TRBJ1-2, with D hard to call. Looked up from germline, CDR1 is KGHSH and CDR2 is LQKENI. The CDR3 runs to 13 residues. The V and J ends lost 6 bases and 3 bases respectively, with 11 bases between them. As DNA, the CDR3 is TGTGCCAGCTCCGCGGTGGGTGACTATGGCTACACCTTC. This translates into CASSAVGDYGYTF. The full variable domain, rest sourced from reference TRBV18 and TRBJ1-2, is NAGVMQNPRHLVRRRGQEARLRCSPMKGHSHVYWYRQLPEEGLKFMVYLQKENIIDESGMPKERFSAEFPKEGPSILRIQQVVRGDSAAYFCASSAVGDYGYTFGSGTRLTVV.

The chain is built from TRBV7-2 and TRBJ2-7; D is unresolved. Deletions cut 1 base from V and 6 bases from J, with 7 bases between. Looked up from germline, CDR1 is SGHTA and CDR2 is FQGNSA. There are 12 residues in the CDR3. Here the CDR3 reads CASSLVPVEQYF. The CDR3 DNA reads as TGTGCCAGCAGCTTAGTGCCAGTCGAGCAGTACTTC.

The V gene is TRBV19, the J gene TRBJ2-5; D may match TRBD1 or TRBD2 (6 bases each). The J call is in doubt because the DNA end fits TRBJ2-7 better. This CDR3 comprises 16 residues. Germline V lookup: CDR1 LNHDA, CDR2 SQIVND (reference sequence). CDR3 loop: CASSIGGGQSSYEQYF. The CDR3 nucleotides are TGTGCCAGTAGTATAGGTGGGGGGCAGAGCTCCTACGAGCAGTACTTC.

This chain joins TRBV9 and TRBJ1-1; D is ambiguous. Trimming cost V 0 bases and J 7 bases, with 10 bases left between them. CDR3 length equals 13 residues. CDR1 and CDR2 (germline): SGDLS, YYNGEE. CDR3 nucleotides: TGTGCCAGCAGCGTAGTGGTATTAGGTGAAGCTTTCTTT. This codes for CASSVVVLGEAFF.

This chain joins TRBV11-3 and TRBJ1-4, with no clear D. This CDR3 spans 16 amino acids. V dropped 5 bases and J dropped 0 bases, with 13 bases sitting between them. CDR1 is SGHNT and CDR2 is YENEEA in the germline V gene. The CDR3 protein is CASSPQSSSTNEKLFF. The CDR3 DNA sequence: TGTGCCAGCAGCCCCCAGAGCTCTTCAACTAATGAAAAACTGTTTTTT.

The CDR3 coding sequence is TGTGCCAGCAAGGTGGGACAGCCGAACACTGAAGCTTTCTTT. Amino acids: CASKVGQPNTEAFF. The chain is built from TRBV2 and TRBJ1-1; 7 bases are a match to TRBD1. Germline V gene lookup returns CDR1 SNHLY and CDR2 FYNNEI. This CDR3 is 14 amino acids long. The ends lost 7 bases at V and 1 base at J; junction bases unmatched: 6.

The chain couples TRBV2 to TRBJ2-3; a possible D gene is TRBD1 (6 bases). Germline CDR1 reads SNHLY; CDR2 reads FYNNEI. The CDR3 has 14 amino acids. Trimming cost V 6 bases and J 6 bases, with 16 bases left between them. The CDR3 region is CASSLQGYLDTQYF. In DNA form, the CDR3 reads TGTGCCAGCAGCCTACAGGGTTACCTGGATACGCAGTATTTT.

This clone has just one count. The gene calls are TRBV10-1 and TRBJ2-3; 9 bases fit TRBD2. CDR3 size: 16 residues. Germline-derived CDR1 and CDR2 are WNHNN and SYGVQD (reference sequence). V shed 3 bases and J 7 bases; nucleotides not matched to a gene: 11. The CDR3 nucleotides read TGCGCCAGCAGTGATAGCGGGGGCTACCCCGGGAATACGCAGTATTTT. Protein product: CASSDSGGYPGNTQYF.

V usage is TRBV7-9 and J usage is TRBJ2-7, with TRBD2 as a possible D gene (5 bases). Germline V gene lookup returns CDR1 SEHNR and CDR2 FQNEAQ (reference sequence). The germline V and J ends were trimmed by 5 bases and 5 bases, with 10 bases remaining between them. There are 12 residues in the CDR3. The CDR3: CASSMERDEQYF. In DNA, the CDR3 is TGTGCCAGCAGCATGGAGAGGGACGAGCAGTACTTC.

This clone was seen only once. J is TRBJ2-7 and V is TRBV15; the D is unclear. This CDR3 has 14 residues. The germline V gene has CDR1 LNHNV and CDR2 YYDKDF (reference sequence). V lost 6 bases and J 2 bases, leaving 14 bases between the germline ends. As DNA, the CDR3 is TGTGCCACCAGTCCTATACCTATCACCTACGAGCAGTACTTC. Its translation is CATSPIPITYEQYF.

This chain links TRBV19 with TRBJ2-2; 8 positions match TRBD2. The CDR3 loop spans 15 amino acids. Germline V gene data show CDR1 as LNHDA and CDR2 as SQIVND (reference sequence). After removal of 7 bases from V and 1 base from J, the junction contained 5 bases not matched to a gene. The CDR3 loop reads CASTRGVWNTGELFF. DNA of the CDR3: TGTGCCAGTACGCGGGGGGTATGGAACACCGGGGAGCTGTTTTTT.

V usage is TRBV18 and J usage is TRBJ1-4; 9 bases match TRBD1. Germline lookup yields CDR1 KGHSH and CDR2 LQKENI. The CDR3 is 16 amino acids. V lost 6 bases to trimming and J lost 5 bases; unmatched junction nucleotides: 10. CDR3 in DNA: TGTGCCAGCTCCCGGGTACCGGGACAGGGCAATGAAAAACTGTTTTTT. It translates to CASSRVPGQGNEKLFF. The entire variable domain, with the rest obtained from reference TRBV18 and TRBJ1-4, is as follows: NAGVMQNPRHLVRRRGQEARLRCSPMKGHSHVYWYRQLPEEGLKFMVYLQKENIIDESGMPKERFSAEFPKEGPSILRIQQVVRGDSAAYFCASSRVPGQGNEKLFFGSGTQLSVL.

The rearrangement uses TRBV6-6 and TRBJ2-1; no clear D gene. Trimming left V 2 bases short and J 4 bases short, with 12 bases between. The CDR3 extends over 15 amino acids. Germline CDR1 MNHNY, CDR2 SVGAGI (reference sequence). The CDR3 is CASSYEAAMYNEQFF. The CDR3 DNA is TGTGCCAGCAGTTACGAGGCAGCCATGTACAATGAGCAGTTCTTC.

The chain carries TRBV29-1 and TRBJ2-6, with D possibly being TRBD1 (6 bases). Trimming cost V 4 bases and J 0 bases, with 13 bases left between them. The CDR3 loop spans 16 amino acids. Germline V CDR1 and CDR2: SQVTM, ANQGSEA. CDR3 coding DNA: TGCAGCGTTGTGGAAAACAGGGCCTCTGGGGCCAACGTCCTGACTTTC. Amino acid sequence: CSVVENRASGANVLTF.

This chain links TRBV14 with TRBJ2-5; D not resolved. CDR1 is SGHDN, CDR2 FVKESK, per germline. This CDR3 has 11 amino acids. Trimming stripped 4 bases from V and 1 base from J, with 1 base between. The CDR3 region is CASSLQETQYF. The CDR3 nucleotides read TGTGCCAGCAGCCTCCAAGAGACCCAGTACTTC.

CDR3 sequence reads: CSVVLVRGPLQETQYF. The CDR3, as DNA: TGCAGCGTTGTTTTGGTCAGGGGCCCGTTACAAGAGACCCAGTACTTC. The rearrangement links TRBV29-1 to TRBJ2-5, with a tentative D call TRBD1 (6 bases). This CDR3 comprises 16 residues. Trimming pared 4 bases from V and 2 bases from J, leaving 20 bases between. The germline CDR1 and CDR2 sequences are SQVTM and ANQGSEA. Based on the CDR3 plus reference TRBV29-1 and TRBJ2-5, the full variable domain is SAVISQKPSRDICQRGTSLTIQCQVDSQVTMMFWYRQQPGQSLTLIATANQGSEATYESGFVIDKFPISRPNLTFSTLTVSNMSPEDSSIYLCSVVLVRGPLQETQYFGPGTRLLVL.

This CDR3 reads CASSEGGRGRTDTQYF. CDR3 DNA sequence: TGTGCCAGCAGCGAGGGGGGCAGGGGGCGAACAGATACGCAGTATTTT. The chain carries TRBV7-9 and TRBJ2-3, with 8 bases aligning to TRBD1. V shed 5 bases and J 3 bases; nucleotides not matched to a gene: 10. In germline, CDR1 is SEHNR, CDR2 FQNEAQ (reference sequence). The CDR3 extends over 16 amino acids. Variable domain in full (rest from reference TRBV7-9 and TRBJ2-3): DTGVSQNPRHKITKRGQNVTFRCDPISEHNRLYWYRQTLGQGPEFLTYFQNEAQLEKSRLLSDRFSAERPKGSFSTLEIQRTEQGDSAMYLCASSEGGRGRTDTQYFGPGTRLTVL.

This chain joins TRBV7-9 and TRBJ1-1, with 9 nucleotides matching TRBD1. CDR1 is SEHNR, CDR2 FQNEAQ, per germline (reference sequence). V was clipped by 3 bases and J by 0 bases; unmatched bases: 2. The CDR3 consists of 15 residues. CDR3 DNA: TGTGCCAGCAGCTTGGGGGACAGGGTGAACACTGAAGCTTTCTTT. Protein product: CASSLGDRVNTEAFF.

This clone has only one observation. Other DNA sequences in the same sample also yield this CDR3. This chain connects TRBV19 to TRBJ1-2; no reliable D call. This CDR3 comprises 10 residues. V was shortened by 6 bases and J by 5 bases, with 4 bases between the two germline ends. Germline CDR1 and CDR2: LNHDA and SQIVND (reference sequence). CDR3 protein: CASSNYGYTF. DNA of the CDR3: TGTGCCAGTAGCAATTATGGCTACACCTTC.

The J gene is TRBJ2-5, the V gene TRBV5-1, with D perhaps being TRBD1 or TRBD2 (5 bases each). V was pared by 3 bases and J by 2 bases, with 11 bases between. Germline-derived CDR1 and CDR2 are SGHRS and YFSETQ. The CDR3 is 14 amino acids. CDR3 in amino acids: CASSWGRMQETQYF. DNA of the CDR3: TGCGCCAGCAGCTGGGGACGAATGCAAGAGACCCAGTACTTC.